Below, one T cell receptor beta chain is given with its context. Per germline, CDR1 SQVTM and CDR2 ANQGSEA. This CDR3 is 13 amino acids long. The V gene lost 3 bases and the J gene lost 1 base, with 10 bases spanning the gap. Measured with immunoSEQ multiplex PCR; TCRdb has only the in-frame clones, and not every one. The top ten clones hold around 0.38% of a sample with over a million clones, 98% to 99% of them seen once. The data derive from a study of shared clonotypes between healthy human individuals. The investigators split CD4+ cells into a CD45RA+ naive subset and a CD45RA-negative memory subset.

The chain combines TRBV29-1 with TRBJ2-7; a possible D gene is TRBD2 (6 bases). Sequenced material: naive CD4+ T cells sorted from blood. As to subset: CD45RA+ positively selected. The receptor was derived from a man aged 25-40 years in good health. CDR3 sequence reads: CSVEAGRSYEQYF. The CDR3, as DNA: TGCAGCGTTGAGGCGGGAAGATCCTACGAGCAGTACTTC.